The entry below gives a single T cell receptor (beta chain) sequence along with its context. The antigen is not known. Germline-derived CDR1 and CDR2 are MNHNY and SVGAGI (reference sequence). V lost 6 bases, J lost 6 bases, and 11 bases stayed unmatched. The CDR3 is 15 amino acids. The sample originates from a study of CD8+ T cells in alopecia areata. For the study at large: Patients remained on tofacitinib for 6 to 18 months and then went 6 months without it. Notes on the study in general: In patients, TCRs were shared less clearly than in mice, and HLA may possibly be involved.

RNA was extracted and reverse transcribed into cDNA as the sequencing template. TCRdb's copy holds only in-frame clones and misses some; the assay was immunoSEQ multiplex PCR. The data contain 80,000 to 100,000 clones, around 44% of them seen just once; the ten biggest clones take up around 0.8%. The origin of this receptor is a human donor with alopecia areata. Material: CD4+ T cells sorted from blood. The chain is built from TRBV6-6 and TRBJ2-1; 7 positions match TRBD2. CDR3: CASSPFMASGNEQFF. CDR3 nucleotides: TGTGCCAGCAGCCCGTTCATGGCTAGCGGCAATGAGCAGTTCTTC.